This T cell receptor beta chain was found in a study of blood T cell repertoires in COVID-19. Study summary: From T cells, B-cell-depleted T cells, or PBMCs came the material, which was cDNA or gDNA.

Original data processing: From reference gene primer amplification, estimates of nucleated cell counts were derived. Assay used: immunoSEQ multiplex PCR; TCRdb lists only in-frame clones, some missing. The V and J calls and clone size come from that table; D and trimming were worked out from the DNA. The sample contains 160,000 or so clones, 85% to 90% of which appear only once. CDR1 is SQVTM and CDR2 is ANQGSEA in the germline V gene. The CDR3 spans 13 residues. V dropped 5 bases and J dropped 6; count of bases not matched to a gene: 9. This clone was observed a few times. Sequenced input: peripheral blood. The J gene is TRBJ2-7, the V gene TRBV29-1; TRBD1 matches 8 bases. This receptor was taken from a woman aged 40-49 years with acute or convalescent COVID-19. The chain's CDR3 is CSVTTGAAGEQYF. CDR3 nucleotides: TGCAGCGTTACGACAGGGGCGGCGGGCGAGCAGTACTTC.